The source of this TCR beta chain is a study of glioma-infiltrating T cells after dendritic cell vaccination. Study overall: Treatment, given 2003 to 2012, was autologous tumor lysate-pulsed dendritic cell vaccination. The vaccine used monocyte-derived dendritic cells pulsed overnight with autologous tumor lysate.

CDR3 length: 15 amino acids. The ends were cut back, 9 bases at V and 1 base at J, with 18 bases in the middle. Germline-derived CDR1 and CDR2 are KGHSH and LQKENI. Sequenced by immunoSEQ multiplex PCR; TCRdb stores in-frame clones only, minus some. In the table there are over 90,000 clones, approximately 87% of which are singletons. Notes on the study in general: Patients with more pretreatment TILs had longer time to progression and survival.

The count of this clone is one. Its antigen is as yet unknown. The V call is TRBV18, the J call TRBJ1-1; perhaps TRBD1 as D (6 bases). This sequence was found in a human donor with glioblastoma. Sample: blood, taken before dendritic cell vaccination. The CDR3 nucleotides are TGTGCCAGTTCCCGGTCGGGGGGGCGGAACACTGAAGCTTTCTTT. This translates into CASSRSGGRNTEAFF.